This T cell receptor beta chain was observed in a study of blood T cell repertoires in COVID-19. Study-wide context: The United States, Italy and Spain were the sources of the acute and convalescent COVID-19 samples.

The cohort comprised adults aged roughly 18 to 100 years residing in around 25 US areas. The CDR3 covers 14 residues. Germline V gene sequence: CDR1 KGHSY, CDR2 FQNENV. Trimming took 2 bases from V and 2 from J, leaving 8 bases between them. In the source study's methods: Cell counts per sample came from amplifying reference gene primers. Method: immunoSEQ multiplex PCR; TCRdb's copy keeps in-frame clones and lacks some. The DNA gave D and trimming, while V, J and clone size come from that table. The sample consists of some 180,000 clones, more than 75% of them appearing once. This rearrangement joins TRBV16 to TRBJ2-3; D not resolved. The sequence was obtained from a man aged 55-75 years who had been exposed to COVID-19. Sequenced material: PBMCs or T cells enriched from blood (not recorded which). CDR3 nucleotide sequence: TGTGCCAGCAGCCAACGGGTAACCACAGATACGCAGTATTTT. As protein: CASSQRVTTDTQYF.